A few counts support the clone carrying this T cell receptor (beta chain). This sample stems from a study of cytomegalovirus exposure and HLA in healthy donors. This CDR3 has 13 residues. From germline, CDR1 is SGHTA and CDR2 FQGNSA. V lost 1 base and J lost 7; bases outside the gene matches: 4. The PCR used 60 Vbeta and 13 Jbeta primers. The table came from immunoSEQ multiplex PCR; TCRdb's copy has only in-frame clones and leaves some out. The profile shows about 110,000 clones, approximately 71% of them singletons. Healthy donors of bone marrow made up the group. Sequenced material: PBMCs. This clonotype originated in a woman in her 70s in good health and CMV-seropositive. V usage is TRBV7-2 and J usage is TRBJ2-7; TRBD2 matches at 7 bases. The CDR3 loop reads CASSLGGRAEQYF. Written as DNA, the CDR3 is TGTGCCAGCAGCTTAGGGGGGAGGGCTGAGCAGTACTTC.